The 23 T cell receptor beta chains below all came from one sample that was sequenced in a study of radiotherapy plus CTLA-4 blockade in lung cancer. Generated by immunoSEQ multiplex PCR, the TCRdb table keeps only in-frame clones and is missing some. Of about 72,000 clones listed, approximately 82% are singletons. The specimen was peripheral blood, collected from a patient treated with radiotherapy plus ipilimumab. The receptor set was obtained from a human donor with non-small cell lung cancer who had a partial response to radiotherapy plus ipilimumab.

This clone has a handful of counts. The chain is built from TRBV7-8 and TRBJ2-6; D might be TRBD1 (6 bases). This CDR3 is 16 amino acids long. The V gene's germline CDR1 is SGHVS and CDR2 FQNEAQ. With 1 base removed from V and 3 bases from J, the gap between germline ends came to 10 bases. CDR3 DNA sequence: TGTGCCAGCAGCTTAGTCCGGACAGATGGGGCCAACGTCCTGACTTTC. Its protein is CASSLVRTDGANVLTF.

The chain employs TRBV29-1 and TRBJ1-2, with D possibly TRBD1 on 5 matching bases. V lost 2 bases to trimming and J lost 6 bases, with 19 bases between them. There are 15 residues in the CDR3. Looked up from germline, CDR1 is SQVTM and CDR2 is ANQGSEA. As DNA, the CDR3 is TGCAGCGTTGAACCCCAGGGTGGTAATAGTCATGGCTACACCTTC. The encoded protein is CSVEPQGGNSHGYTF.

This clone has only one observation. The chain recombines TRBV7-9 with TRBJ2-2; D possibly corresponds to TRBD1 (5 bases). The germline V gene has CDR1 SEHNR and CDR2 FQNEAQ (reference sequence). The CDR3 has 13 residues. V was clipped by 5 bases and J by 1 base, with 5 bases between them. The CDR3 DNA follows: TGTGCCAGCAGCCAGGGGAACACCGGGGAGCTGTTTTTT. The encoded protein is CASSQGNTGELFF.

The chain joins TRBV12-5 to TRBJ2-1; D may be TRBD2 (6 bases). Germline CDR1 is LGHNT and CDR2 is FRNRAP. Trimming stripped 4 bases from V and 6 bases from J, with 16 bases between. The CDR3 totals 15 residues. The CDR3 is CASGSWLAHGNEQFF. The CDR3 nucleotides read TGTGCTAGTGGTTCGTGGCTAGCGCATGGCAATGAGCAGTTCTTC.

This sequence joins TRBV27 and TRBJ2-7, with 13 bases that match TRBD2. This CDR3 is 17 amino acids long. Germline loops: CDR1 MNHEY, CDR2 SMNVEV (reference sequence). J lost 0 bases, V lost 4 bases, and 6 bases had no gene match. Here the CDR3 reads CASSSALAGGHSYEQYF. The CDR3 nucleotides are TGTGCCAGCAGTTCCGCACTAGCGGGAGGGCACTCCTACGAGCAGTACTTC.

The J gene is TRBJ2-2, the V gene TRBV19; 7 nucleotides align to TRBD1. There are 16 residues in the CDR3. J gave up 1 base and V 3 bases, and 5 bases lay outside the gene matches. Germline lookup yields CDR1 LNHDA and CDR2 SQIVND (reference sequence). As DNA, the CDR3 is TGTGCCAGTAGTATCCCGACAGGGTTGAACACCGGGGAGCTGTTTTTT. Encoded protein: CASSIPTGLNTGELFF. Full variable domain (remainder filled in from reference TRBV19 and TRBJ2-2): DGGITQSPKYLFRKEGQNVTLSCEQNLNHDAMYWYRQDPGQGLRLIYYSQIVNDFQKGDIAEGYSVSREKKESFPLTVTSAQKNPTAFYLCASSIPTGLNTGELFFGEGSRLTVL.

The rearrangement uses TRBV6-1 and TRBJ2-5, with 9 bases aligning to TRBD1. Per germline, CDR1 MNHNS and CDR2 SASEGT. Trimming removed 3 bases from V and 2 bases from J; junction bases left unmatched: 4. This CDR3 is built from 15 residues. The CDR3 protein is CASSDWTGAQETQYF. CDR3 nucleotides: TGTGCCAGCAGTGACTGGACAGGGGCACAAGAGACCCAGTACTTC.

This rearrangement joins TRBV2 to TRBJ1-6; no firm D call. The CDR3 totals 15 residues. CDR1 is SNHLY, CDR2 FYNNEI, per germline. Trimming stripped 4 bases from V and 0 bases from J, with 7 bases between. Written as DNA, the CDR3 is TGTGCCAGCAGTGTGACAAGCTCCTATAATTCACCCCTCCACTTT. Protein: CASSVTSSYNSPLHF.

This clone was seen once. This chain connects TRBV9 to TRBJ2-1, with 14 bases matching TRBD2. The V and J ends lost 2 bases and 9 bases, in that order; junction bases with no gene match: 4. In germline, CDR1 is SGDLS, CDR2 YYNGEE. The CDR3 length is 15 residues. CDR3 in amino acids: CASSVGLAGVSEQFF. The DNA of the CDR3 is TGTGCCAGCAGCGTGGGACTAGCGGGAGTCAGTGAGCAGTTCTTC.

The chain joins TRBV2 to TRBJ2-1; D gene unclear. CDR3 length: 12 amino acids. Trimming took 5 bases from V and 9 from J, leaving 11 bases between them. Germline CDR1 is SNHLY and CDR2 is FYNNEI. The CDR3 sequence is CASSPPESEQFF. The CDR3, as DNA: TGTGCCAGCAGTCCACCGGAGAGTGAGCAGTTCTTC. The whole variable domain, remainder taken from reference TRBV2 and TRBJ2-1, is EPEVTQTPSHQVTQMGQEVILRCVPISNHLYFYWYRQILGQKVEFLVSFYNNEISEKSEIFDDQFSVERPDGSNFTLKIRSTKLEDSAMYFCASSPPESEQFFGPGTRLTVL.

The V call is TRBV11-1, the J call TRBJ2-2; 9 nucleotides align to TRBD2. The CDR3 runs 17 residues. Trimming at V came to 5 bases and at J to 7 bases, leaving 14 bases not matched to a gene. The germline gives CDR1 SGHAT, CDR2 FQDESV (reference sequence). The CDR3 is CASSPPRGGGPVGELFF. CDR3 in DNA: TGTGCCAGCAGCCCCCCGCGGGGGGGAGGGCCGGTCGGGGAGCTGTTTTTT.

The rearrangement uses TRBV6-5 and TRBJ2-2; TRBD2 agrees at 9 bases. The germline V gene has CDR1 MNHEY and CDR2 SVGAGI. This CDR3 region has 15 residues. V was clipped by 6 bases and J by 2 bases; unmatched bases: 4. The CDR3 region is CASSRLAVNTGELFF. The CDR3 DNA reads as TGTGCCAGCAGCAGACTAGCGGTTAACACCGGGGAGCTGTTTTTT.

The rearrangement uses TRBV6-1 and TRBJ2-7, with D unresolved. V lost 11 bases and J lost 2, with 16 bases in between. Germline lookup yields CDR1 MNHNS and CDR2 SASEGT. The CDR3 sequence is 13 residues long. CDR3: CAASGFGPYEQYF. In nucleotides, the CDR3 is TGTGCCGCCTCGGGTTTTGGCCCCTACGAGCAGTACTTC.

This rearrangement joins TRBV5-8 to TRBJ1-1; TRBD1 agrees at 7 bases. CDR3 length: 13 residues. Germline values: CDR1 SGHTS, CDR2 YDEGEE. V shed 4 bases and J 6 bases; nucleotides not matched to a gene: 6. The CDR3 nucleotides read TGTGCCAGCAGCCCCGACAGGGTAGCTGAAGCTTTCTTT. It codes for CASSPDRVAEAFF.

As concerns this clone: The junction departs from the called germline gene at one end, perhaps through a read error. The chain links TRBV5-1 to TRBJ2-1; TRBD2 might be the D (6 bases). The CDR3 covers 17 residues. Germline V gene lookup returns CDR1 SGHRS and CDR2 YFSETQ. The CDR3 region is CASRLGLAPSSYNEQFF. The CDR3 DNA reads TGCGCCAGCAGATTGGGCCTAGCGCCCAGCTCCTACAATGAGCAGTTCTTC.

The chain carries TRBV28 and TRBJ2-1, with TRBD2 matching 9 bases. Germline V gene sequence: CDR1 MDHEN, CDR2 SYDVKM. The CDR3 spans 15 residues. J was trimmed by 9 bases and V by 5 bases; bases with no gene match: 11. The CDR3 nucleotides are TGTGCCAGCAGTCCACCATCCGGGACTAGCCGTGAGCAGTTCTTC. It codes for CASSPPSGTSREQFF.

The chain recombines TRBV18 with TRBJ1-5; a possible D gene is TRBD1 (5 bases). The V gene lost 3 bases and the J gene lost 0 bases, with 15 bases spanning the gap. CDR1 is KGHSH and CDR2 is LQKENI in the germline V gene. The CDR3 consists of 17 residues. CDR3 loop: CASSPGGGEYSNQPQHF. CDR3 coding DNA: TGTGCCAGCTCACCCGGGGGTGGAGAGTATAGCAATCAGCCCCAGCATTTT.

The chain carries TRBV28 and TRBJ2-5, with 7 bases that match TRBD1. Germline loops: CDR1 MDHEN, CDR2 SYDVKM. The V and J ends lost 5 bases and 9 bases, in that order; junction bases with no gene match: 15. The CDR3 has 15 residues. CDR3 region: CASSRRDRDGKAQYF. In DNA form, the CDR3 reads TGTGCCAGCAGTCGCCGAGACAGGGATGGAAAGGCCCAGTACTTC. The full variable domain, rest sourced from reference TRBV28 and TRBJ2-5, is DVKVTQSSRYLVKRTGEKVFLECVQDMDHENMFWYRQDPGLGLRLIYFSYDVKMKEKGDIPEGYSVSREKKERFSLILESASTNQTSMYLCASSRRDRDGKAQYFGPGTRLLVL.

This chain's CDR3 is CASQPRVAEYNEQFF. DNA of the CDR3: TGCGCCAGCCAACCCCGGGTAGCGGAATACAATGAGCAGTTCTTC. The chain couples TRBV5-1 to TRBJ2-1, with a tentative D call TRBD2 (6 bases). V was clipped by 7 bases and J by 4 bases, with 18 bases between them. The CDR3 loop spans 15 amino acids. Germline V CDR1 and CDR2: SGHRS, YFSETQ.

V is TRBV6-5 and J is TRBJ2-1, with 9 bases aligning to TRBD2. Per germline, CDR1 MNHEY and CDR2 SVGAGI. This CDR3 is 14 amino acids long. Trimming at V came to 10 bases and at J to 8 bases, leaving 12 bases not matched to a gene. CDR3 DNA: TGTGCCACCACTATAGCGGGAGAGTCATATGAGCAGTTCTTC. Protein product: CATTIAGESYEQFF.

DNA of the CDR3: TGTGCCAGCAGCGCAATCCGACATCTATCCAATCAGCCCCAGCATTTT. This translates into CASSAIRHLSNQPQHF. V usage is TRBV7-8 and J usage is TRBJ1-5; D gene uncertain. This CDR3 contains 16 residues. V dropped 5 bases and J dropped 3 bases, with 17 bases sitting between them. Germline-derived CDR1 and CDR2 are SGHVS and FQNEAQ.

The chain combines TRBV6-1 with TRBJ1-5, with 8 bases aligning to TRBD1. Germline CDR1 reads MNHNS; CDR2 reads SASEGT. The CDR3 sequence is 15 residues long. The V and J ends lost 5 bases and 2 bases, in that order; junction bases with no gene match: 5. The CDR3 here is CASSSRGPGNQPQHF. The DNA for the CDR3 is TGTGCCAGCAGTAGCAGGGGGCCGGGCAATCAGCCCCAGCATTTT.

The chain recombines TRBV6-5 with TRBJ2-5, with no clear D. V was clipped by 4 bases and J by 5 bases, with 14 bases between them. This CDR3 region has 14 residues. CDR1 is MNHEY and CDR2 is SVGAGI in the germline V gene. This CDR3 reads CASSSDMRLETQYF. Here the CDR3 DNA reads TGTGCCAGCAGTTCCGATATGCGTTTGGAGACCCAGTACTTC.